The entry below gives a single T cell receptor (beta chain) sequence along with its context. This sample is part of a study of blood T cell repertoires in COVID-19. The overall study: Nucleic acid was either cDNA or gDNA, and it came from T cells, B-cell-depleted T cells, or PBMCs.

Sequencing was performed with immunoSEQ multiplex PCR; in TCRdb, only in-frame clones are kept and a portion is missing. The table lists about 150,000 clones, 70% to 85% of them singletons, with approximately 30% in the top ten. Germline V lookup: CDR1 KGHSH, CDR2 LQKENI. The CDR3 length is 14 residues. V dropped 3 bases and J dropped 5; count of bases not matched to a gene: 7. This clonotype was obtained from a woman aged 60-70 years with acute or convalescent COVID-19. The rearrangement uses TRBV18 and TRBJ2-7; TRBD2 matches at 7 bases. The material sequenced was peripheral blood. CDR3 sequence reads: CASSPASGANEQYF. CDR3 coding DNA: TGTGCCAGCTCACCTGCAAGCGGGGCTAACGAGCAGTACTTC.